This entry features one T cell receptor beta chain sequence. What this receptor recognizes is not known. Base qualities were left out, and no much larger clone turns up one base away. Synthetic TCR analog templates were spiked into each PCR to estimate absolute template abundance from read counts. The immunoSEQ assay was used to amplify TCRbeta CDR3 regions from genomic DNA with bias-controlled V and J gene primers. Sequencing of rearranged TCRbeta segments was done at approximately 20X coverage. Per the authors' processing: Sequencing errors were corrected by clustering, and CDR3s were annotated against IMGT so that V, D and J genes could be assigned. Out-of-frame and stop-codon sequences were excluded, and only productive TCRbeta rearrangements were used in downstream analyses. To compute clonality, Shannon entropy was normalized by the log of the number of unique productive sequences and then subtracted from one. Fisher's exact test with Benjamini-Hochberg correction, using a cutoff of adjusted p below 0.01, was how clones that differed between time points or between blood and tumor were identified. Held by TCRdb, this immuneACCESS table contains in-frame sequences only and omits some clones. Under half of the omission traces to an unresolved V gene where checked; the cause of the rest is unknown. V and J calls and clone size are those listed in that table; D and trimming were worked out from the DNA. The table for this sample lists more than 60,000 clones; roughly 90% of them were counted only once. Around 11% of the sample comes from the top ten.

Cut back by 0 bases and 1 base, the V and J ends lie 12 bases apart. Including cysteine and phenylalanine, the CDR3 has 16 amino acids. The only DNA kept is the CDR3, 48 bases in frame from the first base. Based on the germline V gene, the CDR1 and CDR2 sequences are SGDLS and YYNGEE. This record belongs to a study of PD-L1 blockade in urothelial cancer (dated by TCRdb to between 2016 and 2019). Regarding the study in general: All patients started therapy in the mid-2010s and received atezolizumab 1,200 mg intravenously every 3 weeks. About 90% of the 29 patients were males with bladder-origin urothelial cancer, and 18 of 29 reported a prior smoking history. An ECOG performance status of 0 or 1 was recorded for the patients, and 0 to 3 prior chemotherapy regimens had been received by the patients. Blood samples were analyzed at two time points: 3 weeks after treatment start (second dose) and 6 weeks after treatment start. A median of around 150,000 T cells and around 81,000 unique TCRs was obtained from blood samples, and a median clonality of around 0.08 was observed. An exploratory multi-omic analysis was conducted of the somatic, immune and clinical correlates of response to PD-L1 blockade with atezolizumab in urothelial cancer. Pretreatment tumor samples, along with matched peripheral blood serially collected before and after atezolizumab treatment, were subjected to TCR sequencing. Durable clinical benefit meant progression-free survival longer than 6 months, and TCR features were also tested against progression-free and overall survival. In the same patients who had TCR sequencing, pretreatment tumors also underwent whole exome sequencing and RNA sequencing. Fewer than ten patients achieved durable clinical benefit and some 21 did not. Pretreatment blood TCR-seq was available for under 35 patients, at least one posttreatment blood collection was obtained for some 24 patients, and tumor TCR-seq was available for some 24 patients. The paper as a whole reports these results and caveats: A pretreatment peripheral blood TCR clonality below the median was linked to improved progression-free and overall survival. Because the sample size was small (n ≈ 30) and many exploratory analyses were performed, the results are intended to be hypothesis-generating. Greater expansion of tumor-associated TCR clones in peripheral blood 3 weeks after the start of treatment was observed in patients with durable benefit (n of about 20, p = 0.022).

This specimen's time point label, per the study, means: peripheral blood 6 weeks after treatment start. A total of 25 to 30 patients with locally advanced or metastatic urothelial carcinoma, treated at Memorial Sloan Kettering on a trial protocol, made up the cohort. Peripheral blood mononuclear cells were collected pretreatment and during treatment, with between 1 and 8 total time points per patient. The Qiagen DNeasy Blood extraction kit was used to purify genomic DNA from total PBMCs and tumor samples. PBMCs were collected pretreatment and during treatment, and were isolated and stored as previously described.

This receptor was obtained from a man between 60 and 75 years old with urothelial cancer. Sequenced material: PBMCs, taken around atezolizumab (anti-PD-L1) treatment. Recombination joined TRBV9 with TRBJ2-3; perhaps TRBD2 is the D gene, with 5 bases matching. CDR3 protein: CASSVDGSRGTDTQYF. The DNA reads TGTGCCAGCAGCGTAGACGGGTCGCGGGGCACAGATACGCAGTATTTT.